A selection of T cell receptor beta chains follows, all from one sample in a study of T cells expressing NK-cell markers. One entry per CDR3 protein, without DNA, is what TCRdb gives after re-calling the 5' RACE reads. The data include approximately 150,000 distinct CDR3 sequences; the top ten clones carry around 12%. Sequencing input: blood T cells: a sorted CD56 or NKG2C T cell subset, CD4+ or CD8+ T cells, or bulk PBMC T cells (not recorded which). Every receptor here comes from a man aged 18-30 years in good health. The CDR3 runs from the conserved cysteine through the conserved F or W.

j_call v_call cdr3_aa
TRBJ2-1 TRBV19 CASSIAASHNEQFF
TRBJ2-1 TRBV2 CATEHPTRNNEQFF
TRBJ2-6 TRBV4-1 CASRDSGANVLTF
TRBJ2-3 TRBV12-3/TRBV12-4 CASTSAAAGGTAADTQYF
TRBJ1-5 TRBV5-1 CASSLTGDGNQPQHF
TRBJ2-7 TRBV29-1 CSVTPGQGPLYEQYF
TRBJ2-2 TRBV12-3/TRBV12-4 CASSLELPNTGELFF
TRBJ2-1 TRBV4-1 CASSQDQGVRYNEQFF
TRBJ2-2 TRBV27 CASSSRDWQNTGELFF
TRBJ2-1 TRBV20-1 CSASIGNEQFF
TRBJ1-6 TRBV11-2 CASSSRQGLSSYNSPLHF
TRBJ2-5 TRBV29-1 CSVQGKEYGTQYF
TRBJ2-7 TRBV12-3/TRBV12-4 CASRVLAGDEQYF
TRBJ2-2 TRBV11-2 CASSGTTNTGELFF
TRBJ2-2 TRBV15 CATSRDRGSFGELFF
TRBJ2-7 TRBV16 CASSQTQGLAGDEYEQYF
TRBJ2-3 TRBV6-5 CASSTSGGGDTQYF
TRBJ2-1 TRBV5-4 CASSGWGADSYNEQFF
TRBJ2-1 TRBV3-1 CASSQEVAEYNEQFF
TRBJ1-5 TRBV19 CASQWNEDRTNQPQHF
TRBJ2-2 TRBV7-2 CASSPTNTGELFF
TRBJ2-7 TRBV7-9 CASRAASGRAYEQYF
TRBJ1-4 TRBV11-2 CASSLDLLDEKLFF
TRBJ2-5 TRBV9 CASSPPDGQETQYF
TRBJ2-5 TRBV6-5 CASSYYYGMEYF
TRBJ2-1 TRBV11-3 CASSPAMPSLYNEQFF
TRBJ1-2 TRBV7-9 CASSLAVWRKNGYTF
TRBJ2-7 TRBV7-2 CASSLDPGVEQYF
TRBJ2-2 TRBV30 CAWTRPGPANTGELFF
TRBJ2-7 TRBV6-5 CASSQEGSEQYF
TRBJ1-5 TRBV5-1 CASSPKAKRRGGNQPQHF
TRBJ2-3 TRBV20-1 CSAVKLAGGGTDTQYF
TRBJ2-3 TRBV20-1 CSARVRVGADTQYF
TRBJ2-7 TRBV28 CASSTGSGEQYF
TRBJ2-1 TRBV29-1 CSVEEGGFNEQFF
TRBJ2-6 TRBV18 CASSLSGGGANVLTF
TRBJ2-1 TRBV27 CASSLLAGYNEQFF
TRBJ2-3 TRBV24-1 CATSDSLQNTQYF
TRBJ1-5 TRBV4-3 CASSQGPQADQPQHF